The clone carrying this T cell receptor (beta chain) has at least ten counts. Its antigen is unknown. Germline V CDR1 and CDR2: SGHTA, FQGNSA. With 6 bases removed from V and 2 bases from J, the gap between germline ends came to 11 bases. There are 14 residues in the CDR3. This sample is part of a study of T cell repertoires in cytomegalovirus infection. Study at large: It can be stated that public TCR beta signatures indicated CMV infection as well as a matching HLA type.

TCRdb fed the reads into MiXCR, producing one record per CDR3 protein. The profile shows some 110,000 distinct CDR3 sequences, roughly a tenth of them singletons. The receptor comes from a human donor in good health (CMV status not recorded). Some clones in this sample may be carry-over from other donors' samples. The rearrangement uses TRBV7-2 and TRBJ1-3, with TRBD1 as a possible D gene (6 bases). Sample: PBMCs, sequenced either directly or after in vitro stimulation (not recorded which). This chain's CDR3 is CASSPNRAGNTIYF. As DNA, the CDR3 is TGTGCCAGCAGTCCAAACAGGGCTGGAAACACCATATATTTT. Combining the CDR3 with reference TRBV7-2 and TRBJ1-3 gives the whole variable domain GAGVSQSPSNKVTEKGKDVELRCDPISGHTALYWYRQSLGQGLEFLIYFQGNSAPDKSGLPSDRFSAERTGGSVSTLTIQRTQQEDSAVYLCASSPNRAGNTIYFGEGSWLTVV.